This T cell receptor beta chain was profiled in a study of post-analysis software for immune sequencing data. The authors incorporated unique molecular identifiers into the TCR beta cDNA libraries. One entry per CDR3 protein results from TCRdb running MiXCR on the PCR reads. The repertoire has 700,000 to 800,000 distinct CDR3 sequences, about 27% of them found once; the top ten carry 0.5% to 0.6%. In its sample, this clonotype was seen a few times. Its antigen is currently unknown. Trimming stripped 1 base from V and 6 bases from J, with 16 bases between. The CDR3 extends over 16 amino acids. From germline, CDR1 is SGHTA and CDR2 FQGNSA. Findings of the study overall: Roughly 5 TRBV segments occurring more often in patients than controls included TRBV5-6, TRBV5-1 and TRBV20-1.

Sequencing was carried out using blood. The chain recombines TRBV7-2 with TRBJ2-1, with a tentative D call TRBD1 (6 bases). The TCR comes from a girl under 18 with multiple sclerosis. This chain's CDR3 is CASSLVRQGKGNEQFF. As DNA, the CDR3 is TGTGCCAGCAGCTTAGTAAGGCAGGGGAAGGGCAATGAGCAGTTCTTC.